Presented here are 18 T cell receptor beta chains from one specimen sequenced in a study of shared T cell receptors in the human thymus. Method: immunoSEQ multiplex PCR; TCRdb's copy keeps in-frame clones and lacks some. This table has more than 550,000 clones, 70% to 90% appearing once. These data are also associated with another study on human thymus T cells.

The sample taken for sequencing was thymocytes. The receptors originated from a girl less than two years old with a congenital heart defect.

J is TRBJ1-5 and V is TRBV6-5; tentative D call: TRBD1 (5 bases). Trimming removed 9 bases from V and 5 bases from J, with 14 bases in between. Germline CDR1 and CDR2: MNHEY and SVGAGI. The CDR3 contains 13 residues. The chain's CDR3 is CASKDSIHQPQHF. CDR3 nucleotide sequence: TGTGCCAGTAAAGACAGTATCCATCAGCCCCAGCATTTT.

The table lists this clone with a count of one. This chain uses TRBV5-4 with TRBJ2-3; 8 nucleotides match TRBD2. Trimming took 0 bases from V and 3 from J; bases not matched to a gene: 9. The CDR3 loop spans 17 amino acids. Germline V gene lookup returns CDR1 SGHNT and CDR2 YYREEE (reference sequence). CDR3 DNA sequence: TGTGCCAGCAGCTTGGAAAGGTCGGGGGGGCCTACAGATACGCAGTATTTT. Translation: CASSLERSGGPTDTQYF.

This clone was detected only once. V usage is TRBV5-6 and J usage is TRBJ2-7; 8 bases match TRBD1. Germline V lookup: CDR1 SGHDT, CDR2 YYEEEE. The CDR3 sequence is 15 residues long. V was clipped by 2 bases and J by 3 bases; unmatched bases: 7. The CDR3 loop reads CASSFTQGEGYEQYF. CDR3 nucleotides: TGTGCCAGCAGCTTTACACAGGGGGAAGGCTACGAGCAGTACTTC. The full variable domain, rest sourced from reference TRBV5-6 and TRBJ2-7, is DAGVTQSPTHLIKTRGQQVTLRCSPKSGHDTVSWYQQALGQGPQFIFQYYEEEERQRGNFPDRFSGHQFPNYSSELNVNALLLGDSALYLCASSFTQGEGYEQYFGPGTRLTVT.

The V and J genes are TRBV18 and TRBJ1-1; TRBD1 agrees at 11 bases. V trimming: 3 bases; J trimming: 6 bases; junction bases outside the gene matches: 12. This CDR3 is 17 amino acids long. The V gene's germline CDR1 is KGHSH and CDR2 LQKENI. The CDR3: CASSPLWTGGMMAEAFF. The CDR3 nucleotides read TGTGCCAGCTCACCCCTTTGGACAGGGGGCATGATGGCTGAAGCTTTCTTT.

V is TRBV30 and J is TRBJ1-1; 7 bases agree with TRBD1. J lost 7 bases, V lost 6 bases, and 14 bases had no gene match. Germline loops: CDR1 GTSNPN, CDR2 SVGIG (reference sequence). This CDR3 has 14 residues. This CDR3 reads CACPPPGTAFEAFF. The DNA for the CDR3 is TGTGCCTGCCCACCCCCCGGGACAGCTTTTGAAGCTTTCTTT.

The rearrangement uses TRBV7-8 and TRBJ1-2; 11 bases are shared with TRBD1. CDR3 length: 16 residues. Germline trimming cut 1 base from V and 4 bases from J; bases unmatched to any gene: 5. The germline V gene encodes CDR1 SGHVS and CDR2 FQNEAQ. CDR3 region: CASSLGGTGGTYGYTF. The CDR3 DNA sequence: TGTGCCAGCAGCTTAGGCGGGACAGGGGGAACCTATGGCTACACCTTC.

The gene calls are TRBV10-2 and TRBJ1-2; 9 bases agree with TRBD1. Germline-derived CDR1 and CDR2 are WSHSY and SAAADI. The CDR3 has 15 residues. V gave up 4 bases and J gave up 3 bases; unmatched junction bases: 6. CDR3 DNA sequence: TGCGCCAGCAGTGCCGGACAGGGGTTTCACTATGGCTACACCTTC. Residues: CASSAGQGFHYGYTF.

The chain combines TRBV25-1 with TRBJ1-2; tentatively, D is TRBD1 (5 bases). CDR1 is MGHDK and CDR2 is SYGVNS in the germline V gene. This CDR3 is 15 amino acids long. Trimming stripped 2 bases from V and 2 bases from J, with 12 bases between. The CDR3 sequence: CASSERVGQNYGYTF. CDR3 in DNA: TGTGCCAGCAGTGAACGGGTGGGGCAGAACTATGGCTACACCTTC.

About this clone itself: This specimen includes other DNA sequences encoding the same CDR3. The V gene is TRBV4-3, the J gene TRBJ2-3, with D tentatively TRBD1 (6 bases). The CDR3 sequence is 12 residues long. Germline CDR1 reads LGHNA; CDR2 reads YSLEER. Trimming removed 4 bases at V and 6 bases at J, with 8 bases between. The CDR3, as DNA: TGCGCCAGCAGCCCAAGGGGGGATACGCAGTATTTT. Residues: CASSPRGDTQYF.

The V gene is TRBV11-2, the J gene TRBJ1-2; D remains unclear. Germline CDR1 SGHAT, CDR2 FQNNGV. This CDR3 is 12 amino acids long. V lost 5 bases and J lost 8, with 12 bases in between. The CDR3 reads CASSAIILGYTF. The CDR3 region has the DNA TGTGCCAGCAGCGCTATCATTCTCGGCTACACCTTC.

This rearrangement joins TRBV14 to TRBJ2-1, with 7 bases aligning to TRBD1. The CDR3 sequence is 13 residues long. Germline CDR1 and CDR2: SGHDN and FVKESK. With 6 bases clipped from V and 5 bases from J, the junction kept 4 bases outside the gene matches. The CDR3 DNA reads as TGTGCCAGCAGGACAGGGTACGACAATGAGCAGTTCTTC. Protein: CASRTGYDNEQFF.

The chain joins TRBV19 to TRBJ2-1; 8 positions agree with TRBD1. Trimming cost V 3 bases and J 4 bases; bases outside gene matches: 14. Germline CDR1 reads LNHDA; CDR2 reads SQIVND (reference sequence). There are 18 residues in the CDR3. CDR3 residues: CASSMFKAEDRVYNEQFF. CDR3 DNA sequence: TGTGCCAGTAGTATGTTTAAGGCGGAGGACAGGGTATACAATGAGCAGTTCTTC.

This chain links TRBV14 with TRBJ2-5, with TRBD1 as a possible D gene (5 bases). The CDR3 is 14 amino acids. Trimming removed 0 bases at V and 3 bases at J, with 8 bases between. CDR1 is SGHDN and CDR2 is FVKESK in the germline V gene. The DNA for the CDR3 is TGTGCCAGCAGCCAAGATATACAGGAAGAGACCCAGTACTTC. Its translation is CASSQDIQEETQYF.

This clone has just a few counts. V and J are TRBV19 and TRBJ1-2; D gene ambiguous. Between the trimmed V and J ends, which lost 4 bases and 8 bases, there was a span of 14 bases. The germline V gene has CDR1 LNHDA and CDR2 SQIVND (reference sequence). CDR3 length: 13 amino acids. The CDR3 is CASSTPYLKGYTF. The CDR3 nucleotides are TGTGCCAGTAGTACCCCGTACTTGAAGGGCTACACCTTC.

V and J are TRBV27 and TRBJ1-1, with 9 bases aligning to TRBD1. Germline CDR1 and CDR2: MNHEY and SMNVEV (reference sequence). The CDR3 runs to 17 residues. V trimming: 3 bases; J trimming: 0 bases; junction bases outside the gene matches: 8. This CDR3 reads CASSLGGTGLLNTEAFF. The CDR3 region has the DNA TGTGCCAGCAGTTTGGGGGGGACAGGGCTACTGAACACTGAAGCTTTCTTT.

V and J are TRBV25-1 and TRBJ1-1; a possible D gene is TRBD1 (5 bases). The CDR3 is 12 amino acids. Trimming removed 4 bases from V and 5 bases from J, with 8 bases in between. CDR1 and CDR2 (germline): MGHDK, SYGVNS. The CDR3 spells CASSAEGTEAFF. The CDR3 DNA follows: TGTGCCAGCAGTGCGGAGGGGACTGAAGCTTTCTTT.

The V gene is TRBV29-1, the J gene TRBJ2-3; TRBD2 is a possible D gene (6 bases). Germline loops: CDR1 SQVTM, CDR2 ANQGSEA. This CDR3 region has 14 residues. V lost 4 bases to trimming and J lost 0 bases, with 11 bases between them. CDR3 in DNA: TGCAGCGTTGGGAGGGGCCCTAGCACAGATACGCAGTATTTT. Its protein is CSVGRGPSTDTQYF.

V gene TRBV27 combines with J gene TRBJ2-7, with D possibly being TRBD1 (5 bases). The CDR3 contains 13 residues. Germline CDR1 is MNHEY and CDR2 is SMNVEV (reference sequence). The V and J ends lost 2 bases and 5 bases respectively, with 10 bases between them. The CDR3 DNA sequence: TGTGCCAGCAGTTTACAGGGTTACCACGAGCAGTACTTC. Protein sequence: CASSLQGYHEQYF.